This TCR beta chain was sequenced for a study of post-analysis software for immune sequencing data. Study overall: Recorded disease courses covered relapsing-remitting, secondary progressive and progressive-relapsing multiple sclerosis. Some patients had no subtype annotation.

Regarding the study as a whole: For normalized Chao1 diversity, multiple sclerosis patients scored significantly lower than controls did. Controls showed lower frequencies than patients for five TRBV segments, and TRBV5-6, TRBV5-1 and TRBV20-1 were among these. Clustering by F measure revealed strong co-clustering among samples prepared together in one batch.

Trimming cost V 11 bases and J 3 bases, with 18 bases left between them. This CDR3 is 14 amino acids long. Germline loops: CDR1 SGHTA, CDR2 FQGTGA. Presence of unique molecular identifiers characterized the TCR beta cDNA libraries. T cells, about 0.95 to 10 million of them, yielded hundreds of thousands of cDNA molecules. From the PCR reads, TCRdb called clonotypes with MiXCR, one entry per CDR3 protein. The data show some 500,000 distinct CDR3 sequences, roughly 46% seen once. For this clonotype: The antigen is not known. This may stem from a read error, because a much larger clone lies one nucleotide away.

J is TRBJ2-3 and V is TRBV7-3; a possible D gene is TRBD2 (6 bases). The sequenced sample consisted of blood. This receptor was taken from a girl aged 5-17 years with multiple sclerosis. CDR3 nucleotides: TGTGCCGGCACCACATCCGGGACTACAGATACGCAGTATTTT. Its translation: CAGTTSGTTDTQYF.